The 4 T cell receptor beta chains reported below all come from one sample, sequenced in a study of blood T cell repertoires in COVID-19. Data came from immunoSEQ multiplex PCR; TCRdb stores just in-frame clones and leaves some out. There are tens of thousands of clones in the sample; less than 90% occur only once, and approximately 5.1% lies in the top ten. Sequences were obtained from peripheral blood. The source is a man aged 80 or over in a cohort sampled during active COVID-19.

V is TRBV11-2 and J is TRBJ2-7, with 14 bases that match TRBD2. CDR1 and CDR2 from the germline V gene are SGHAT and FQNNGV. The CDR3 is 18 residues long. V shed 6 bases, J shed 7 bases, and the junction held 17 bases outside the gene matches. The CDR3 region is CASRSRTSGRPLPGEQYF. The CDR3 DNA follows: TGTGCCAGCAGGTCCAGGACTAGCGGGAGGCCATTACCGGGGGAGCAGTACTTC.

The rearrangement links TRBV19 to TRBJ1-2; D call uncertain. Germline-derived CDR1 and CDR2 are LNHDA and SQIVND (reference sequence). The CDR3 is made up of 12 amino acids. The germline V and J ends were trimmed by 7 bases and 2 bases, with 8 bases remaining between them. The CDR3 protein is CASKGGNYGYTF. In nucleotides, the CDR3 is TGTGCCAGTAAGGGAGGGAACTATGGCTACACCTTC.

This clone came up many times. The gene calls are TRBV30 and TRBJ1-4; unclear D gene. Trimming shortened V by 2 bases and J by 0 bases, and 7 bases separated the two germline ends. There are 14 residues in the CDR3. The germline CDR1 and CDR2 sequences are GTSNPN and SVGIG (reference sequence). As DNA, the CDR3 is TGTGCCTGGAGTCCCGACACAACTAATGAAAAACTGTTTTTT. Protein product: CAWSPDTTNEKLFF. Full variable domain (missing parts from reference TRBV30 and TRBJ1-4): SQTIHQWPATLVQPVGSPLSLECTVEGTSNPNLYWYRQAAGRGLQLLFYSVGIGQISSEVPQNLSASRPQDRQFILSSKKLLLSDSGFYLCAWSPDTTNEKLFFGSGTQLSVL.

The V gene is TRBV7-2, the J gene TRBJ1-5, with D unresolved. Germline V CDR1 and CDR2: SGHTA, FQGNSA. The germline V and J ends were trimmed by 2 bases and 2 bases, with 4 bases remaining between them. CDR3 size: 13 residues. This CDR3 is CASSLPGNQPQHF. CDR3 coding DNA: TGTGCCAGCAGCTTACCGGGCAATCAGCCCCAGCATTTT.